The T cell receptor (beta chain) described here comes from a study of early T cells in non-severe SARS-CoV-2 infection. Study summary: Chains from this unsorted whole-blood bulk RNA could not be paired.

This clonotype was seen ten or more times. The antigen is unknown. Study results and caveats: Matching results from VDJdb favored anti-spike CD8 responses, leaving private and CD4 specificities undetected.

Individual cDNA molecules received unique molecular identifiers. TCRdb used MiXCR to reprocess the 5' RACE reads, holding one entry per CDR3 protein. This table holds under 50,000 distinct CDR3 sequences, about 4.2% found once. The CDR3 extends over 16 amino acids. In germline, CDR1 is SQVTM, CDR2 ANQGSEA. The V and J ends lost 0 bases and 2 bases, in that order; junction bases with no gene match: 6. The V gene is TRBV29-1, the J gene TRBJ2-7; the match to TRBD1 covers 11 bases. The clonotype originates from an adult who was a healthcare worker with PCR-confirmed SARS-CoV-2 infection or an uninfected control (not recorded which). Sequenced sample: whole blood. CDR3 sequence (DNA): TGCAGCGTTGAAGATACCCGGACAGGGGGCCCCTACGAGCAGTACTTC. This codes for CSVEDTRTGGPYEQYF.